A single sample is the source of the 18 T cell receptor beta chains below, sequenced in a study of early T cells in non-severe SARS-CoV-2 infection. Via MiXCR, TCRdb re-called the 5' RACE reads, giving one row per CDR3 protein. The repertoire has about 26,000 distinct CDR3 sequences, approximately 4.1% of them found once; the top ten carry 6.2%. The specimen was whole blood. The receptors come from an adult who was a healthcare worker with PCR-confirmed SARS-CoV-2 infection or an uninfected control (not recorded which).

This clonotype was counted many times. The chain links TRBV30 to TRBJ1-5; D is unresolved. The CDR3 has 14 residues. CDR1 and CDR2 from the germline V gene are GTSNPN and SVGIG (reference sequence). The V end lost 0 bases, the J end lost 0 bases, and 6 bases lay between the germline ends. The CDR3 region is CAWSVTYSNQPQHF. CDR3 coding DNA: TGTGCCTGGAGTGTGACGTATAGCAATCAGCCCCAGCATTTT.

There are many counts of this clonotype. The chain uses TRBV20-1 and TRBJ1-2, with D maybe TRBD1 (5 bases). This CDR3 comprises 13 residues. Germline values: CDR1 DFQATT, CDR2 SNEGSKA (reference sequence). V gave up 4 bases and J gave up 8 bases, with 17 bases separating them. CDR3 coding DNA: TGCAGTGCTACCAGGAGGGGAGGGGAAGGCTACACCTTC. Its translation is CSATRRGGEGYTF.

This clonotype turned up a few times. This chain links TRBV4-3 with TRBJ2-7, with D possibly called TRBD1 or TRBD2 (5 bases each). This CDR3 region has 19 residues. Germline CDR1 reads LGHNA; CDR2 reads YSLEER. The V gene lost 0 bases and the J gene lost 3 bases, with 24 bases spanning the gap. The CDR3, as DNA: TGCGCCAGCAGCCAAGATAGGCCCGGTGGGGGATTCTTGAGCTACGAGCAGTACTTC. Translating it yields CASSQDRPGGGFLSYEQYF.

The chain links TRBV20-1 to TRBJ2-1, with D hard to call. Germline CDR1 reads DFQATT; CDR2 reads SNEGSKA (reference sequence). This CDR3 contains 13 residues. The CDR3 loop is CSSEDHYFNEQFF. Here the CDR3 DNA reads TGCAGCAGCGAGGACCACTATTTTAATGAGCAGTTCTTC.

This clonotype has a count of ten or more. CDR3 nucleotide sequence: TGTGCTAGTGGCGTGACAGGGTCGGGCAATCAGCCCCAGCATTTT. Translated: CASGVTGSGNQPQHF. The rearrangement links TRBV12-5 to TRBJ1-5; 7 bases fit TRBD1. The CDR3 runs to 15 residues. With 6 bases clipped from V and 2 bases from J, the junction kept 7 bases outside the gene matches. CDR1 LGHNT and CDR2 FRNRAP come from the germline V gene.

J is TRBJ2-7 and V is TRBV10-3, with TRBD1 matching over 8 bases. The CDR3 covers 20 residues. The V gene's germline CDR1 is ENHRY and CDR2 SYGVKD. The J segment lost 0 bases and the V segment lost 6 bases, leaving 22 bases of the junction unmatched. The CDR3 nucleotides are TGTGCCATCAGCAGCCTCCACTCTATCCAAGGGACAGGACTCTCCTACGAGCAGTACTTC. Translating gives CAISSLHSIQGTGLSYEQYF.

Only a few counts were recorded for this clonotype. This chain connects TRBV7-2 to TRBJ2-7; D is ambiguous. CDR3 size: 11 residues. The V end lost 0 bases, the J end lost 6 bases, and 3 bases lay between the germline ends. CDR1 is SGHTA, CDR2 FQGNSA, per germline. The CDR3 nucleotides are TGTGCCAGCAGCTTAGCCCGCGAGCAGTACTTC. The encoded protein is CASSLAREQYF.

Sample share makes this clonotype medium-sized. The rearrangement uses TRBV7-2 and TRBJ2-4; 10 bases are a match to TRBD1. CDR3 size: 19 residues. V lost 4 bases and J lost 1; bases outside the gene matches: 13. The germline V gene encodes CDR1 SGHTA and CDR2 FQGNSA. The CDR3, as DNA: TGTGCCAGCAGCTCCCCCGGGACAGGGGAGTCGGGGGCCAAAAACATTCAGTACTTC. Protein: CASSSPGTGESGAKNIQYF.

This sequence joins TRBV7-9 and TRBJ2-5; D is possibly TRBD2 (6 bases). Looked up from germline, CDR1 is SEHNR and CDR2 is FQNEAQ (reference sequence). Deletions cut 4 bases from V and 2 bases from J, with 11 bases between. This CDR3 region has 14 residues. In DNA form, the CDR3 reads TGTGCCAGCAGCTCCGGACTACTTCAAGAGACCCAGTACTTC. Translated, it gives CASSSGLLQETQYF.

As concerns this clonotype: The conserved final phenylalanine or tryptophan is absent from the CDR3, which likely points to a read error. The chain uses TRBV6-5 and TRBJ2-2; D tentatively fits TRBD1 or TRBD2 (5 bases each). Germline V gene sequence: CDR1 MNHEY, CDR2 SVGAGI. This CDR3 contains 15 residues. Trimming stripped 6 bases from V and 2 bases from J, with 13 bases between. CDR3 in DNA: TGTGCCAGCAGACCCGGGACCGATAACACCGGGGAGCTGTTTTCT. Protein: CASRPGTDNTGELFS.

This clonotype was counted ten times or more. The gene calls are TRBV20-1 and TRBJ2-1; D possibly corresponds to TRBD1 (5 bases). This CDR3 is built from 15 residues. The germline gives CDR1 DFQATT, CDR2 SNEGSKA (reference sequence). Trimming took 6 bases from V and 2 from J, leaving 17 bases between them. For the CDR3, the DNA is TGCAGTGCCTCCCCCCAGGGTAGGACCTACAATGAGCAGTTCTTC. Its protein product is CSASPQGRTYNEQFF.

This clonotype appeared many times. The CDR3 sequence is CASSLYYEQYF. In nucleotides, the CDR3 is TGTGCCAGCAGTTTATACTACGAGCAGTACTTC. This chain links TRBV12-3 or TRBV12-4 with TRBJ2-7; D unclear. The CDR3 has 11 amino acids. V gave up 2 bases and J gave up 3 bases, with 2 bases separating them.

As regards this clonotype: A read error may account for a junction end that differs from germline. V is TRBV6-2 or TRBV6-3 and J is TRBJ2-7; D is unresolved. The CDR3 is made up of 12 amino acids. Germline CDR1 reads MNHEY; CDR2 reads SVGEGT. This CDR3 reads CASSQFFYEQYF. Written as DNA, the CDR3 is TGTGCTAGCAGTCAGTTCTTCTACGAGCAGTACTTC.

This clonotype rates as medium-sized (0.01 to 0.1%). The chain links TRBV18 to TRBJ2-3, with a possible D match to TRBD2 (6 bases). Trimming stripped 1 base from V and 5 bases from J, with 10 bases between. CDR1 and CDR2 (germline): KGHSH, LQKENI. The CDR3 runs to 14 residues. CDR3 amino acids: CASSPRGIGDTQYF. The CDR3 bases are TGTGCCAGCTCACCACGCGGGATTGGAGATACGCAGTATTTT.

This clonotype has a handful of counts. The chain recombines TRBV3-1 with TRBJ2-1; tentatively, D is TRBD2 (5 bases). Germline V gene data show CDR1 as LGHDT and CDR2 as YNNKEL (reference sequence). V was pared by 4 bases and J by 12 bases, with 22 bases between. CDR3 length: 15 amino acids. CDR3 in DNA: TGTGCCAGCAGCCGAGGTATTGGCAGCAGACTAATGCAGTTCTTC. The encoded protein is CASSRGIGSRLMQFF.

This clonotype qualifies as medium-sized. The CDR3 nucleotides are TGCAGTGCTAGAGATTGGGTAGAGGGCCCCGGGGAGCTGTTTTTT. Amino acids: CSARDWVEGPGELFF. The rearrangement joins TRBV20-1 to TRBJ2-2, with D tentatively TRBD2 (5 bases). The CDR3 is made up of 15 amino acids. Trimming took 0 bases from V and 6 from J, leaving 14 bases between them. CDR1 is DFQATT, CDR2 SNEGSKA, per germline (reference sequence).

This clonotype was seen repeatedly, ten times or more. The V and J genes are TRBV12-3 or TRBV12-4 and TRBJ1-6; no definite D call. The CDR3 is 12 residues long. V lost 1 base and J lost 10, with 5 bases in between. The CDR3: CASSLGPSPLHF. As DNA, the CDR3 is TGTGCCAGCAGTTTAGGGCCATCACCCCTCCACTTT.

The genes are TRBV7-9 and TRBJ1-1; unclear D gene. The CDR3 extends over 15 amino acids. Per the germline V gene, CDR1 is SEHNR and CDR2 is FQNEAQ (reference sequence). Deletions cut 5 bases from V and 3 bases from J, with 16 bases between. The CDR3 loop is CASSPAAVQDTEAFF. CDR3 nucleotide sequence: TGTGCCAGCAGCCCTGCCGCCGTTCAGGACACTGAAGCTTTCTTT.